This is a list of T cell receptor beta chains from one sample in a study of T cells in Graves' hyperthyroidism and ophthalmopathy. In TCRdb, the multiplex PCR reads were re-called with MiXCR into one record per CDR3 protein. The sample yields a few hundred thousand distinct CDR3 sequences, approximately 20% seen once. The source material was blood. The receptors derive from a young man with Graves' ophthalmopathy. Both conserved end residues are trimmed from each CDR3.

J gene: TRBJ1-1
V gene: TRBV5-1
CDR3 protein: ASSFDGMNTEAF

J gene: TRBJ1-6
V gene: TRBV20-1
CDR3 protein: SARPGQVYNSPLH

J gene: TRBJ2-3
V gene: TRBV2
CDR3 protein: ASSEGTGSTDTQY

J gene: TRBJ2-1
V gene: TRBV7-3
CDR3 protein: ASSLRDNEQF

J gene: TRBJ1-4
V gene: TRBV6-1
CDR3 protein: ASSIYLSGQGDEKLF

J gene: TRBJ1-3
V gene: TRBV5-6
CDR3 protein: ASSPVGIGNTIY

J gene: TRBJ2-1
V gene: TRBV7-6
CDR3 protein: ASSLTGTYNEQF

J gene: TRBJ2-3
V gene: TRBV20-1
CDR3 protein: SARGLGTDTQY

J gene: TRBJ2-3
V gene: TRBV3-1
CDR3 protein: ASSADRLSTDTQY

J gene: TRBJ1-1
V gene: TRBV7-9
CDR3 protein: ASRALGGSTEAF

J gene: TRBJ2-3
V gene: TRBV12-3/TRBV12-4
CDR3 protein: ASSLAYSGTDTQY

J gene: TRBJ1-1
V gene: TRBV11-2
CDR3 protein: ASSFTRTGNTEAF

J gene: TRBJ1-5
V gene: TRBV2
CDR3 protein: ASSESRGRDQPQH

J gene: TRBJ1-2
V gene: TRBV29-1
CDR3 protein: SVDSTYGYT

J gene: TRBJ2-3
V gene: TRBV6-2/TRBV6-3
CDR3 protein: ASSYALAGVKADTQY

J gene: TRBJ2-1
V gene: TRBV11-2
CDR3 protein: ASSTRPGVEQF

J gene: TRBJ2-2
V gene: TRBV6-1
CDR3 protein: ASSVLAGGGTGELF

J gene: TRBJ2-7
V gene: TRBV7-9
CDR3 protein: ATASGQGSYEQY

J gene: TRBJ2-1
V gene: TRBV10-1
CDR3 protein: ASGSGFGHNEQF

J gene: TRBJ2-1
V gene: TRBV7-9
CDR3 protein: ASSGELHRGNEQF

J gene: TRBJ2-7
V gene: TRBV7-9
CDR3 protein: ASRLARQGSEQY

J gene: TRBJ2-1
V gene: TRBV10-2
CDR3 protein: ASSESENRADEQF

J gene: TRBJ2-2
V gene: TRBV6-4
CDR3 protein: ASSPDRAAGELF

J gene: TRBJ2-7
V gene: TRBV15
CDR3 protein: ATSRPSGAGSYEQY

J gene: TRBJ2-2
V gene: TRBV12-3/TRBV12-4
CDR3 protein: ASSSRLAGIWELF

J gene: TRBJ2-3
V gene: TRBV7-9
CDR3 protein: ASSNSGRARTDTQY

J gene: TRBJ2-2
V gene: TRBV9
CDR3 protein: ASSIKTGELF